This T cell receptor (beta chain) was retrieved from a study of blood T cells in healthy people across ages. Study outcomes and limitations: Among long-lived donors, naive CD4+ cells were more numerous and diversity higher than in aged donors.

Primers used in a second PCR of roughly 6 to 11 cycles were a sample-barcoded 5' primer and a J-beta primer mix. All cDNA molecules were each tagged by a template-switch adaptor with 12 random nucleotides. Each sample yielded at least 3 million CDR3-containing paired-end reads. TCRdb reprocessed the 5' RACE reads with MiXCR, giving one entry per CDR3 protein. The sample contains 1.8 million or so distinct CDR3 sequences, about 39% of which appear only once. V gave up 3 bases and J gave up 7 bases, with 16 bases separating them. The length of the CDR3 is 15 residues. Germline CDR1 MGHRA, CDR2 YSYEKL. Details on this clonotype: The antigen is not known.

The sequence was obtained from a human donor in good health. Sequenced input: blood. The chain joins TRBV4-1 to TRBJ1-5, with unresolved D. CDR3 amino acids: CASSQSGRAEQPQHF. Written as DNA, the CDR3 is TGCGCCAGCAGCCAGTCGGGTAGGGCGGAACAGCCCCAGCATTTT.